The source of this TCR beta chain is a study of blood T cell repertoires in COVID-19 (TCRdb year 2020). Looking at the study overall: Samples from collaborators originated in the United States, Italy and Spain and spanned both the acute and convalescent phases of COVID-19. The repertoires were released in a freely available public database intended as a resource for research on the immune response to SARS-CoV-2. Where available, HLA class I and class II types were obtained from metadata supplied by the sample provider rather than from assay-based typing. Samples came from the ongoing ImmuneRACE study (first 160 participants) plus 1,254 subjects from 6 global collaborators. Subjects who had been exposed to COVID-19, were actively infected with it, or had recovered from it provided the deeply sampled blood TCRbeta repertoires that made up the dataset. A de-identified subject ID, COVID-19 status, age in years and sex were almost always included in the sample metadata. The prospective study material was composed of cDNA or gDNA derived from T cells, B-cell-depleted T cells, or PBMCs.

Each collaborating institution followed its own protocols to collect whole blood in K2EDTA tubes. For TCRbeta analysis, collaborators shipped samples as frozen whole blood, isolated PBMCs, or DNA extracted from either of those sample types. From a lookup of the germline V gene (reference sequence), CDR1 and CDR2 are DFQATT and SNEGSKA. From cysteine to phenylalanine, the CDR3 is 11 amino acids long. Only the CDR3 part of the read is kept: 33 bases, read in frame from the first base. V loses 0 bases of germline sequence and J loses 7 bases, and the interval between the two ends is 6 bases. Worth noting for this clone: Its antigen remains unidentified. No base qualities exist here, and no much larger clone lies one base off it.

TCRbeta CDR3 regions were amplified from genomic DNA by means of the immunoSEQ Assay, a bias-controlled multiplex PCR. Concerning the study's data processing: Within the assay, amplification of reference gene primers was used to estimate how many nucleated cells each sample contained. To quantify the absolute abundance of each unique TCRbeta CDR3 rearrangement, sequence reads were collapsed and filtered. Productive Simpson clonality was computed per sample as the square root of Simpson's diversity index over productive rearrangements. TCRdb carries this immuneACCESS record with in-frame sequences only. Its versions omit some clonotypes, under half of them owing to an unresolved V gene in the studies checked, with the rest unexplained. The D gene and trimming were derived from the DNA, and the V and J assignments and clone size from that table. In this sample the table shows about 160,000 clones, 90% to 95% of which occur a single time. Clones ranked in the top ten supply approximately 0.5% of the sample.

What the research found in general, with its limitations: The quantity of clinical and demographic metadata differed by source and by participant and was supplied without curation.

Recombination connected TRBV20-1 to TRBJ2-5; the D gene remains uncertain. The sample comprised peripheral blood. This TCR derives from a man aged 45-65 years with acute or convalescent COVID-19. The DNA reads as follows: TGCAGTGCTAGAGATTTGGCGACCCAGTACTTC. It encodes CSARDLATQYF.